The present entry profiles one TCR beta chain with its context. No antigen is known for it. The entry originates in a study of identical twins' blood T cells. Findings and limits, study-wide: Shared CDR3 clonotype counts between two donors mainly tracked the product of their cloneset sizes, twins included.

Donors were six healthy women in three monozygous twin pairs. The three twin pairs were reared together, likely meeting the same infections. The CDR3 is 13 residues long. The germline CDR1 and CDR2 sequences are LNHDA and SQIVND (reference sequence). V trimming: 3 bases; J trimming: 8 bases; junction bases outside the gene matches: 5. TCRdb used MiXCR to reprocess the 5' RACE reads, holding one entry per CDR3 protein. The sample has fewer than 450,000 distinct CDR3 sequences; around 30% are singletons. This receptor was identified in a woman aged 18-49 years in good health. The chain employs TRBV19 and TRBJ1-2, with TRBD1 identical over 8 bases. Sequencing was carried out using PBMCs. The CDR3 DNA reads TGTGCCAGTAGTATTCGGACAGGGCAAGGCTACACCTTC. Amino acid sequence: CASSIRTGQGYTF.